Sequencing of this T cell receptor (beta chain) was carried out in a study of CD8 T cells in ankylosing spondylitis. Whole-study findings and limits: Disease-associated clones were CD8+ and fairly uncommon in peripheral blood. Disease-linked clones were reportedly significantly enriched in matched ankylosing spondylitis synovial fluid. Some of the motif variants had earlier been found in reactive arthritis patients' fluid and blood. Blood from ankylosing spondylitis patients appeared to carry a characteristic eight-variant TCR beta motif.

As concerns this clonotype: Its specificity is unknown.

Germline values: CDR1 SGHKS, CDR2 YYEKEE (reference sequence). The CDR3 has 17 residues. The ends were cut back, 4 bases at V and 1 base at J, with 21 bases in the middle. Quantitative 5'-RACE was performed with molecular barcodes, and it yielded the TCR beta libraries. Each CDR3 protein is one row after TCRdb ran MiXCR on the 5' RACE reads. The top ten hold under 0.6% of the sample, which has around 770,000 distinct CDR3 sequences, 10% to 15% seen once. Sequenced material: blood, either unsorted or a sorted T cell fraction (not recorded which). The V and J genes are TRBV5-5 and TRBJ2-7; D remains unclear. The receptor's source is a male donor with ankylosing spondylitis. CDR3: CASSQRYGDPASYEQYF. The CDR3 bases are TGTGCCAGCAGCCAACGGTACGGCGACCCGGCGTCCTACGAGCAGTACTTC.